This entry concerns a single TCR beta chain. The target antigen is unknown. Other nucleotide sequences in the sample specify the same CDR3. The sample is drawn from a study of cytomegalovirus exposure and HLA in healthy donors. As for the study in general: Earlier sequencing of approximately 200 million T cells yielded 95 million to 120 million unique TCR beta sequences. The study, taken as a whole, reports: About 87% or about 30% of the time was how often most TCR beta V segments were productive, according to an earlier analysis.

CDR1 is MNHEY, CDR2 SMNVEV, per germline (reference sequence). Trimming shortened V by 5 bases and J by 1 base, and 11 bases separated the two germline ends. CDR3 length: 14 amino acids. The PCR had 60 Vbeta and 13 Jbeta primers. The data were produced by immunoSEQ multiplex PCR, yet TCRdb's version contains in-frame clones alone and is incomplete. The repertoire holds 100,000 to 150,000 clones, with roughly 70% as singletons. Sequenced input: PBMCs. This sequence joins TRBV27 and TRBJ1-1; TRBD1 might be the D (5 bases). The source is a young man in good health and CMV-seronegative. CDR3 nucleotides: TGTGCCAGCAGTCTCGTGGGGGGGAACACTGAAGCTTTCTTT. It yields the protein CASSLVGGNTEAFF.